This T cell receptor (beta chain) was recorded in a study of blood T cell repertoires in COVID-19. Study details: The United States, Italy and Spain provided the acute and convalescent COVID-19 samples.

This CDR3 has 14 amino acids. After removal of 4 bases from V and 8 bases from J, the junction contained 7 bases not matched to a gene. CDR1 and CDR2 from the germline V gene are SGDLS and YYNGEE. Produced via immunoSEQ multiplex PCR; TCRdb's table is partial and in-frame only. This sample has under 300,000 clones, with approximately 82% found just once. This chain connects TRBV9 to TRBJ2-1, with TRBD2 matching over 9 bases. Specimen: PBMCs or T cells enriched from blood (not recorded which). The sequence was collected from a middle-aged man who had recovered from COVID-19. CDR3 protein: CASSFSGSRDEQFF. CDR3 DNA: TGTGCCAGCAGCTTTAGCGGGAGTAGGGATGAGCAGTTCTTC. The full variable domain, its missing parts supplied by reference TRBV9 and TRBJ2-1, is DSGVTQTPKHLITATGQRVTLRCSPRSGDLSVYWYQQSLDQGLQFLIQYYNGEERAKGNILERFSAQQFPDLHSELNLSSLELGDSALYFCASSFSGSRDEQFFGPGTRLTVL.